Following are 14 T cell receptor beta chains from one sample sequenced in a study of cytomegalovirus exposure and HLA in healthy donors. PCR used 60 Vbeta primers and 13 Jbeta primers. TCRdb's copy holds only in-frame clones and misses some; the assay was immunoSEQ multiplex PCR. The sample carries roughly 150,000 clones, about 74% recorded once. Sequencing was performed on PBMCs. The receptors here all came from a male donor in good health and CMV-seronegative.

The chain uses TRBV28 and TRBJ1-5, with D tentatively TRBD1 (6 bases). The CDR3 sequence is 14 residues long. Trimming pared 6 bases from V and 7 bases from J, leaving 16 bases between. The germline V gene has CDR1 MDHEN and CDR2 SYDVKM. CDR3 DNA: TGTGCCAGCAGGATTGGACAGTTCGGGCAGCCCCAGCATTTT. Protein: CASRIGQFGQPQHF.

CDR3: CASSPRRDTQYF. CDR3 DNA: TGTGCCAGCAGCCCCCGGCGGGATACGCAGTATTTT. The chain combines TRBV7-6 with TRBJ2-3, with D unclear. Trimming removed 5 bases at V and 6 bases at J, with 9 bases between. The CDR3 is 12 residues long. The germline V gene encodes CDR1 SGHVS and CDR2 FNYEAQ.

V usage is TRBV4-1 and J usage is TRBJ1-5, with TRBD1 as a possible D gene (6 bases). V lost 2 bases and J lost 3, with 11 bases in between. The CDR3 is 15 residues long. Germline lookup yields CDR1 MGHRA and CDR2 YSYEKL. CDR3: CASSQSGHDNQPQHF. In DNA, the CDR3 is TGCGCCAGCAGCCAATCGGGACATGACAATCAGCCCCAGCATTTT.

This chain connects TRBV9 to TRBJ2-1; 8 nucleotides align to TRBD2. Germline CDR1 SGDLS, CDR2 YYNGEE. Trimming at V came to 3 bases and at J to 5 bases, leaving 10 bases not matched to a gene. CDR3 length equals 16 residues. The CDR3 loop reads CASSGLWRGDNNEQFF. The CDR3 nucleotides are TGTGCCAGCAGCGGGCTCTGGCGGGGGGACAACAATGAGCAGTTCTTC.

The chain is built from TRBV9 and TRBJ1-3, with D perhaps TRBD1 (5 bases). The germline V gene has CDR1 SGDLS and CDR2 YYNGEE. CDR3 length: 16 residues. Trimming took off 4 bases at V and 1 base at J, with 15 bases between the two ends. The CDR3 loop reads CASSPSGGASGNTIYF. Here the CDR3 DNA reads TGTGCCAGCAGCCCCTCAGGAGGGGCATCTGGAAACACCATATATTTT.

The CDR3: CASSARRSPVNTGELFF. CDR3 in DNA: TGTGCCAGCAGTGCCAGAAGGAGCCCGGTGAACACCGGGGAGCTGTTTTTT. The rearrangement uses TRBV6-4 and TRBJ2-2; D is unresolved. CDR1 and CDR2 from the germline V gene are MRHNA and SNTAGT. Trimming took off 4 bases at V and 1 base at J, with 16 bases between the two ends. CDR3 length equals 17 residues.

The chain carries TRBV18 and TRBJ1-4; no definite D call. V was trimmed by 3 bases and J by 5 bases, leaving 16 bases between them. Germline-derived CDR1 and CDR2 are KGHSH and LQKENI. The CDR3 totals 16 residues. The CDR3 sequence: CASSPRLRIMNEKLFF. The CDR3 DNA reads as TGTGCCAGCTCACCGCGACTTCGGATAATGAATGAAAAACTGTTTTTT.

This clone was seen only once. This rearrangement joins TRBV30 to TRBJ1-2; maybe TRBD1 (5 bases). From germline, CDR1 is GTSNPN and CDR2 SVGIG (reference sequence). The CDR3 is 11 residues long. V lost 5 bases to trimming and J lost 4 bases, with 8 bases between them. The chain's CDR3 is CAWETAYGYTF. CDR3 in DNA: TGTGCCTGGGAGACAGCCTATGGCTACACCTTC.

V gene TRBV10-3 combines with J gene TRBJ2-1; 8 bases agree with TRBD2. CDR1 and CDR2 from the germline V gene are ENHRY and SYGVKD. This CDR3 comprises 19 residues. Trimming at V came to 5 bases and at J to 0 bases, leaving 15 bases not matched to a gene. The CDR3 protein is CAISSLGGSGVSSYNEQFF. DNA for the CDR3: TGTGCCATCAGTTCCCTTGGGGGTAGCGGGGTTAGCTCCTACAATGAGCAGTTCTTC.

The chain uses TRBV5-6 and TRBJ1-5; D might be TRBD1 (5 bases). The V end was cut by 4 bases, the J end by 0 bases, with 17 bases between. Looked up from germline, CDR1 is SGHDT and CDR2 is YYEEEE. The CDR3 loop spans 17 amino acids. CDR3 DNA: TGTGCCAGCAGCCTCCACCAGGGATACTTTAGCAATCAGCCCCAGCATTTT. Protein product: CASSLHQGYFSNQPQHF.

J is TRBJ2-3 and V is TRBV19, with unresolved D. This CDR3 is 13 amino acids long. The ends were cut back, 7 bases at V and 3 bases at J, with 11 bases in the middle. Germline V gives CDR1 LNHDA, CDR2 SQIVND (reference sequence). CDR3 DNA sequence: TGTGCCAGTAACTCCTTAGTAACAGATACGCAGTATTTT. Amino acids: CASNSLVTDTQYF.

The chain uses TRBV5-6 and TRBJ1-5; D remains ambiguous. Per the germline V gene, CDR1 is SGHDT and CDR2 is YYEEEE. Trimming cost V 0 bases and J 2 bases, with 9 bases left between them. The CDR3 has 15 residues. In nucleotides, the CDR3 is TGTGCCAGCAGCTTGGGGCCCATCGGCAATCAGCCCCAGCATTTT. Translating gives CASSLGPIGNQPQHF. The full variable domain, its missing parts supplied by reference TRBV5-6 and TRBJ1-5, is DAGVTQSPTHLIKTRGQQVTLRCSPKSGHDTVSWYQQALGQGPQFIFQYYEEEERQRGNFPDRFSGHQFPNYSSELNVNALLLGDSALYLCASSLGPIGNQPQHFGDGTRLSIL.

The rearrangement uses TRBV7-2 and TRBJ2-7, with TRBD1 as a possible D gene (6 bases). Per the germline V gene, CDR1 is SGHTA and CDR2 is FQGNSA. The CDR3 has 15 residues. V lost 1 base to trimming and J lost 0 bases, with 10 bases between them. The CDR3 coding sequence is TGTGCCAGCAGCTTAGGGACAGCGAGCTCCTACGAGCAGTACTTC. Protein: CASSLGTASSYEQYF.

The CDR3 coding sequence is TGTGCCAGCTCTGCGGGACAGATCAATCAGCCCCAGCATTTT. Its protein is CASSAGQINQPQHF. This chain uses TRBV18 with TRBJ1-5, with 7 positions matching TRBD1. The germline CDR1 and CDR2 sequences are KGHSH and LQKENI. The CDR3 spans 14 residues. J was trimmed by 3 bases and V by 6 bases; bases with no gene match: 5. The whole variable domain, remainder taken from reference TRBV18 and TRBJ1-5, is NAGVMQNPRHLVRRRGQEARLRCSPMKGHSHVYWYRQLPEEGLKFMVYLQKENIIDESGMPKERFSAEFPKEGPSILRIQQVVRGDSAAYFCASSAGQINQPQHFGDGTRLSIL.